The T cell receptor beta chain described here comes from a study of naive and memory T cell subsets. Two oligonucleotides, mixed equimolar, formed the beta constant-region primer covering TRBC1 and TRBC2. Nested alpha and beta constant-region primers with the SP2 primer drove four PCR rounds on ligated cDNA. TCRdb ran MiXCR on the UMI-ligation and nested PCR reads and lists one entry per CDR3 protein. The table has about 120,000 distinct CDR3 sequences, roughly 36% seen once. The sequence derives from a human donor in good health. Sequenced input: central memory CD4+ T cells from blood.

CDR3: CSARLAGGQGTQYF. For the CDR3, the DNA is TGCAGTGCTAGACTAGCGGGAGGGCAGGGGACGCAGTATTTT. V gene TRBV20-1 combines with J gene TRBJ2-3; 12 bases map to TRBD2. With 2 bases clipped from V and 9 bases from J, the junction kept 6 bases outside the gene matches. There are 14 residues in the CDR3. CDR1 and CDR2 from the germline V gene are DFQATT and SNEGSKA (reference sequence).